Described below is a single TCR beta chain sequence and its context. Original processing methods: Amplification from reference gene primers served as the basis for estimated nucleated cell counts. The data were produced by immunoSEQ multiplex PCR, yet TCRdb's version contains in-frame clones alone and is incomplete. Clone size and V and J calls were adopted from that table, with D and trimming inferred from the DNA. This table has about 100,000 clones, approximately 86% appearing once. The data are from a study of blood T cell repertoires in COVID-19. Study-level background: From the United States, Italy and Spain came samples of acute and convalescent COVID-19. PBMCs, B-cell-depleted T cells, or T cells were the source of the cDNA or gDNA that made up the material.

The V and J ends lost 6 bases and 7 bases respectively, with 16 bases between them. Germline lookup yields CDR1 MNHEY and CDR2 SMNVEV (reference sequence). This CDR3 spans 14 amino acids. The material sequenced was peripheral blood. The sequence derives from a human donor in a cohort sampled during active COVID-19. This chain uses TRBV27 with TRBJ1-5, with a possible D match to TRBD1 (6 bases). The CDR3 here is CASREGQPGQPQHF. CDR3 nucleotides: TGTGCCAGCAGAGAAGGACAGCCGGGACAGCCCCAGCATTTT.